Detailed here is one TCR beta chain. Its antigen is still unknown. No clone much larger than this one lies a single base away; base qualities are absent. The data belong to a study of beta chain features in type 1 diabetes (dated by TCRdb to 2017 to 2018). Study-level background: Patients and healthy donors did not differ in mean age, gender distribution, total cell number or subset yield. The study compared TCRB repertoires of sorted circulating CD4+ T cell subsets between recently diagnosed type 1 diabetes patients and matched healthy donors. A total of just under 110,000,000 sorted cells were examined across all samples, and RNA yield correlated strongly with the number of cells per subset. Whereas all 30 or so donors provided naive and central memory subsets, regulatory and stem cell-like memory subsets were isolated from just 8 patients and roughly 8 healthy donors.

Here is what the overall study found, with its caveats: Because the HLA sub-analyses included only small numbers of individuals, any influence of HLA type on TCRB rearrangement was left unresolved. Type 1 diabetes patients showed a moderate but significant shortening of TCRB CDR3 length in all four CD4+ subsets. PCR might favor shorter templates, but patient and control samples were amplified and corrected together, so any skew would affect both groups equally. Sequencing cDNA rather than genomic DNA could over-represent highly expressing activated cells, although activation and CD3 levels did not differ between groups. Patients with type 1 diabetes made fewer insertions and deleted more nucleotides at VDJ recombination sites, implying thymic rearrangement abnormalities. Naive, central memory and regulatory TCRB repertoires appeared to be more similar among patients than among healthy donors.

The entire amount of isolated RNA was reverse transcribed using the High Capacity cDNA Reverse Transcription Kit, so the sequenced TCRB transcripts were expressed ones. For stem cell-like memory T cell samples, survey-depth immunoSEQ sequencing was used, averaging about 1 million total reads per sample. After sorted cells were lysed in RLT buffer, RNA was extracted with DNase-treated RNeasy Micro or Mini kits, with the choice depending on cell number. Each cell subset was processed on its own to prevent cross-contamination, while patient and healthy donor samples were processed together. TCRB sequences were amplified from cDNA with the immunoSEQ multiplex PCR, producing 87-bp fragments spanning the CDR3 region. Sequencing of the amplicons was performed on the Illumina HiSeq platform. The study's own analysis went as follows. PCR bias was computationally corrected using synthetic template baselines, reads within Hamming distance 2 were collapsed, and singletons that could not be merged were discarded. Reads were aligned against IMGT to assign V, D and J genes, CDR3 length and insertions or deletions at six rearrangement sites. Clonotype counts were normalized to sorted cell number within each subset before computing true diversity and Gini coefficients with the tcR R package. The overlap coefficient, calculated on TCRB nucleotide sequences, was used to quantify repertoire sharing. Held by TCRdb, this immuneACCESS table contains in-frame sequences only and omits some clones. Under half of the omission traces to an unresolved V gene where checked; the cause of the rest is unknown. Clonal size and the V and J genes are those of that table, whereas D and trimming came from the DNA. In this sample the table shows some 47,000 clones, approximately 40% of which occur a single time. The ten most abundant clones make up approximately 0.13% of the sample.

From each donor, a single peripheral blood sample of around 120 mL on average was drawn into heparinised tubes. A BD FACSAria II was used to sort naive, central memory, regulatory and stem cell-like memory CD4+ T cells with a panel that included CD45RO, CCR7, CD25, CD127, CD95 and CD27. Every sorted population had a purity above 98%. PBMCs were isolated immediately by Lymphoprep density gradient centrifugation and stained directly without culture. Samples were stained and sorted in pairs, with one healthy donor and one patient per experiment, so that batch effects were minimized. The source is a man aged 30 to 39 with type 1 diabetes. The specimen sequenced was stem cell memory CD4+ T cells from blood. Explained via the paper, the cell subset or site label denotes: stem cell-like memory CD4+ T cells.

The sequence in DNA is TGTGCCAGCGGAGGGGGGGTAGAGACCCAGTACTTC. Its protein product is CASGGGVETQYF. Rearrangement joined TRBV7-9 to TRBJ2-5; TRBD2 might be the D gene, on 7 matching bases. The V end loses 8 bases and the J end loses 4 bases, and a stretch of 11 bases separates them. The CDR3 runs 12 residues from the cysteine to the phenylalanine. Here the CDR3 DNA is all that survives: 36 bases in frame from base 1. According to the germline V gene (reference sequence), CDR1 reads SEHNR and CDR2 reads FQNEAQ.